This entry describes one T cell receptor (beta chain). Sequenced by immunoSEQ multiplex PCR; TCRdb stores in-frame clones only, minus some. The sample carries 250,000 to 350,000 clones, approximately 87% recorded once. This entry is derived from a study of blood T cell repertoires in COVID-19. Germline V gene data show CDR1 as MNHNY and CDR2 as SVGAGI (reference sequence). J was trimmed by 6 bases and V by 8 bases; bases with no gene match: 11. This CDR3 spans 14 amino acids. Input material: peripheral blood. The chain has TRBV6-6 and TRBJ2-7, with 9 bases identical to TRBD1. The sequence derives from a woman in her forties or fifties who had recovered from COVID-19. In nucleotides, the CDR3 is TGTGCCAGCGCGACCGGGACAGGGATAGCCGAGCAGTACTTC. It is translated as CASATGTGIAEQYF.